The 4 T cell receptor beta chains in this list originate from one sample, sequenced in a study of T cells after yellow fever vaccination. One entry per CDR3 protein, called by TCRdb with MiXCR from the 5' RACE reads. The data hold some 250,000 distinct CDR3 sequences, with 3.6% observed a single time. The source material was PBMCs, sampled 15 days after the yellow fever booster vaccination. These receptors were collected from a man between 18 and 35 years old who received the YFV17D yellow fever vaccine.

This clonotype showed up many times. CDR3 in amino acids: CASSRDRDWANVLTF. The CDR3, as DNA: TGTGCCAGCAGCCGAGACAGGGACTGGGCCAACGTCCTGACTTTC. V and J are TRBV9 and TRBJ2-6; a possible D gene is TRBD1 (7 bases). Trimming cost V 4 bases and J 5 bases, with 13 bases left between them. CDR1 and CDR2 from the germline V gene are SGDLS and YYNGEE. This CDR3 has 15 amino acids.

This clonotype was picked up many times. V gene TRBV12-3 or TRBV12-4 combines with J gene TRBJ1-1; no definite D call. This CDR3 region has 14 residues. V lost 2 bases and J lost 0, with 7 bases in between. CDR3 DNA sequence: TGTGCCAGCAGTTTAAGAGGAATGAACACTGAAGCTTTCTTT. This codes for CASSLRGMNTEAFF.

This clonotype was counted at least ten times. V is TRBV6-5 and J is TRBJ2-5; D remains ambiguous. CDR3 length: 14 amino acids. The germline CDR1 and CDR2 sequences are MNHEY and SVGAGI. Trimming left V 0 bases short and J 4 bases short, with 9 bases between. CDR3 residues: CASSYSAIGETQYF. CDR3 coding DNA: TGTGCCAGCAGTTACTCGGCTATCGGAGAGACCCAGTACTTC.

A word on this clonotype: This sequence may be a read error, since a much larger clone differs from it by one base. The gene calls are TRBV4-1 and TRBJ2-3; TRBD2 matches 12 bases. Germline lookup yields CDR1 MGHRA and CDR2 YSYEKL. V was pared by 3 bases and J by 9 bases, with 10 bases of the junction left unmatched. The CDR3 covers 16 residues. The CDR3 DNA is TGCGCCAGCAGCCACCAGGGACTAGCGGGCCAGTGGACGCAGTATTTT. Translating it yields CASSHQGLAGQWTQYF.